This T cell receptor (beta chain) was identified in a study of T cell responses to AZD1222 COVID-19 vaccine. Study as a whole: Second-dose recipients at about 4 or about 12 weeks were treated as one pooled group.

Germline trimming cut 6 bases from V and 0 bases from J; bases unmatched to any gene: 10. The CDR3 loop spans 16 amino acids. CDR1 and CDR2 from the germline V gene are KGHSH and LQKENI. Using immunoSEQ multiplex PCR, the repertoire was profiled, and TCRdb retains in-frame clones only, with some absent. The sample holds some 190,000 clones, around 91% seen once. The clonotype was recovered from an adult in good health. The chain joins TRBV18 to TRBJ1-2; 7 nucleotides agree with TRBD1. The material sequenced was peripheral blood, taken on day 0 of AZD1222 vaccination. CDR3 in amino acids: CASSPRQGTSNYGYTF. The DNA of the CDR3 is TGTGCCAGCTCGCCAAGACAGGGAACATCTAACTATGGCTACACCTTC. Full variable domain (remainder filled in from reference TRBV18 and TRBJ1-2): NAGVMQNPRHLVRRRGQEARLRCSPMKGHSHVYWYRQLPEEGLKFMVYLQKENIIDESGMPKERFSAEFPKEGPSILRIQQVVRGDSAAYFCASSPRQGTSNYGYTFGSGTRLTVV.